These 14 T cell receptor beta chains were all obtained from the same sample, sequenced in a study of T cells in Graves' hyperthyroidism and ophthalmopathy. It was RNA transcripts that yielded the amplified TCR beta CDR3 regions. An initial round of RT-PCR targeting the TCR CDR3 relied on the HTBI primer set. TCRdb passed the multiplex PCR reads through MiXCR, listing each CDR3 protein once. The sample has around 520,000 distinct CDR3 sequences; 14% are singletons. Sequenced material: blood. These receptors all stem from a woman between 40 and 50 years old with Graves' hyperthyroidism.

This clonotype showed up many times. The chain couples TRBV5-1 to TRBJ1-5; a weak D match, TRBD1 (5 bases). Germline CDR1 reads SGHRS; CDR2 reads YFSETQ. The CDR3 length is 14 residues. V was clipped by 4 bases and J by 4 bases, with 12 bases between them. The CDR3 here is CASSIGTENQPQHF. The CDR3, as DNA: TGCGCCAGCAGCATTGGGACTGAAAATCAGCCCCAGCATTTT.

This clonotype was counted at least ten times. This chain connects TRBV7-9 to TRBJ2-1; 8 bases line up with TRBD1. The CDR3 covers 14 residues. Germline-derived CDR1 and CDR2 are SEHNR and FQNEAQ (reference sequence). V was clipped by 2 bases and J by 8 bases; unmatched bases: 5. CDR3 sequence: CASSLPAGGDEQFF. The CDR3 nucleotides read TGTGCCAGCAGCTTACCAGCAGGGGGCGATGAGCAGTTCTTC. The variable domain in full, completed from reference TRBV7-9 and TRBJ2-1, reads DTGVSQNPRHKITKRGQNVTFRCDPISEHNRLYWYRQTLGQGPEFLTYFQNEAQLEKSRLLSDRFSAERPKGSFSTLEIQRTEQGDSAMYLCASSLPAGGDEQFFGPGTRLTVL.

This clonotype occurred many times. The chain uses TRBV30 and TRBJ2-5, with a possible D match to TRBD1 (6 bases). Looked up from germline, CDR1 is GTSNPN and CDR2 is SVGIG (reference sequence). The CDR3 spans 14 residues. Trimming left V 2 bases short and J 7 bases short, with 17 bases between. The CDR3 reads CAWSPGHALGTQYF. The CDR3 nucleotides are TGTGCCTGGAGTCCGGGACATGCTTTAGGGACCCAGTACTTC. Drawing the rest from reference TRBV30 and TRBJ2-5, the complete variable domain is SQTIHQWPATLVQPVGSPLSLECTVEGTSNPNLYWYRQAAGRGLQLLFYSVGIGQISSEVPQNLSASRPQDRQFILSSKKLLLSDSGFYLCAWSPGHALGTQYFGPGTRLLVL.

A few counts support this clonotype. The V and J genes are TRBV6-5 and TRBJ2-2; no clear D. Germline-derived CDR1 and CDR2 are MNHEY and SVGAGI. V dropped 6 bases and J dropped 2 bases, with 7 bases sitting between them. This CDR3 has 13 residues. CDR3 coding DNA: TGTGCCAGCAGCCGTTCAAACACCGGGGAGCTGTTTTTT. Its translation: CASSRSNTGELFF.

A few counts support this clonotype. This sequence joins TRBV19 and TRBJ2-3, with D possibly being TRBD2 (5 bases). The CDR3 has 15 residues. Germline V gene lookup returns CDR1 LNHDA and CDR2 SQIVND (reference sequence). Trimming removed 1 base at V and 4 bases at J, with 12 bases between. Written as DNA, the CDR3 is TGTGCCAGTAGTATAGTCGCCGGGGTCCCAGATACGCAGTATTTT. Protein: CASSIVAGVPDTQYF.

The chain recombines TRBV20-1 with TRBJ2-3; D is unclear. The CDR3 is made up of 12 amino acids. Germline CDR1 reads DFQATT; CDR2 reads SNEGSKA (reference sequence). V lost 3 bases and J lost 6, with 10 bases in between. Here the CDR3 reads CSARAPVDTQYF. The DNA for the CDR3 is TGCAGTGCTAGGGCACCAGTGGATACGCAGTATTTT.

The CDR3, as DNA: TGTGCCAGCAGTTTCGACAGGGGACCCTTAAATGAGCAGTTCTTC. Protein: CASSFDRGPLNEQFF. V and J are TRBV6-1 and TRBJ2-1, with 8 bases matching TRBD1. V gave up 5 bases and J gave up 7 bases; unmatched junction bases: 10. The CDR3 length is 15 residues. From germline, CDR1 is MNHNS and CDR2 SASEGT.

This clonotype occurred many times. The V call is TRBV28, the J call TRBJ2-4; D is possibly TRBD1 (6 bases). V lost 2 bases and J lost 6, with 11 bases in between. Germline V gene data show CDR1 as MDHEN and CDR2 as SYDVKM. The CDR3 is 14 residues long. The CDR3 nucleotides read TGTGCCAGCAGTTTAGGTGGACAGTTAAACATTCAGTACTTC. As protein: CASSLGGQLNIQYF.

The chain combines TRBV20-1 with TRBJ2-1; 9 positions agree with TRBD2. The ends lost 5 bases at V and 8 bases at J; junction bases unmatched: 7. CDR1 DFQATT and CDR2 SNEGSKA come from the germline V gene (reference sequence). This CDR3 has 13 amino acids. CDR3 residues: CSAPPAGGYEQFF. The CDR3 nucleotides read TGCAGTGCTCCCCCGGCGGGAGGGTATGAGCAGTTCTTC.

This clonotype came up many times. CDR3 DNA sequence: TGCAGCGTTGAAGAAAGAGGAGCGGGAGGGAAACTATACAATGAGCAGTTCTTC. Its translation is CSVEERGAGGKLYNEQFF. This rearrangement joins TRBV29-1 to TRBJ2-1; 10 bases align to TRBD2. The J segment lost 4 bases and the V segment lost 0 bases, leaving 12 bases of the junction unmatched. This CDR3 has 18 residues. The germline V gene has CDR1 SQVTM and CDR2 ANQGSEA.

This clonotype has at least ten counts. CDR3 bases: TGTGCCAGCTCACCTCACAAACTAGCGGGAGTCGGTAATGAGCAGTTCTTC. This gives the protein CASSPHKLAGVGNEQFF. The chain joins TRBV18 to TRBJ2-1; 11 nucleotides match TRBD2. Germline CDR1 KGHSH, CDR2 LQKENI. This CDR3 is built from 17 residues. J gave up 7 bases and V 3 bases, and 11 bases lay outside the gene matches.

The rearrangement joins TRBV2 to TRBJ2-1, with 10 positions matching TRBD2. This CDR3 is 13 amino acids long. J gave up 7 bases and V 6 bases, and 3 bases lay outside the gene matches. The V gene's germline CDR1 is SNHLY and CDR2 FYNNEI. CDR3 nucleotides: TGTGCCAGCAGGGCGGGACTAGCGAATGAGCAGTTCTTC. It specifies CASRAGLANEQFF.

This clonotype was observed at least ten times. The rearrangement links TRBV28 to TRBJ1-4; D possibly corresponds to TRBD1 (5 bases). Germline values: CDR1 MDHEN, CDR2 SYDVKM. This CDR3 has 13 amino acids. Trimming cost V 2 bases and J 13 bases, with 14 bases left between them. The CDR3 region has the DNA TGTGCCAGCAGTTTAATCACGGTCCAGGGACTGTTTTTT. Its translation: CASSLITVQGLFF.

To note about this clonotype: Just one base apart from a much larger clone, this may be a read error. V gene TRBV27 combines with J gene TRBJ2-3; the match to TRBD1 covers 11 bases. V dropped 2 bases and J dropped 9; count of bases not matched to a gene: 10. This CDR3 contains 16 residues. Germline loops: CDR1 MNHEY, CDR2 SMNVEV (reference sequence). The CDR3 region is CASSLAPGQGVVTQYF. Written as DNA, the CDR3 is TGTGCCAGCAGTTTAGCCCCGGGACAGGGGGTTGTAACGCAGTATTTT.